The next 20 T cell receptor beta chains were all read from a single sample in a study of identical twins. MiXCR, applied by TCRdb to the 5' RACE reads, yields one record per CDR3 protein. The table has 500,000 to 550,000 distinct CDR3 sequences, around 20% seen once. In addition, the sample was reused for a study of T cells expressing NK-cell markers.

Sequenced: CD4+ T cells sorted from blood. All receptors derive from a woman aged 18-29 years in good health.

This clonotype occurred a few times. The V gene is TRBV6-1, the J gene TRBJ1-1; 7 nucleotides line up with TRBD1. The germline gives CDR1 MNHNS, CDR2 SASEGT. The CDR3 consists of 13 residues. Trimming cost V 7 bases and J 4 bases; bases outside gene matches: 6. CDR3 protein: CASTKQGSTEAFF. As DNA, the CDR3 is TGTGCCAGCACAAAACAGGGGTCCACTGAAGCTTTCTTT.

A few counts support this clonotype. The chain joins TRBV20-1 to TRBJ2-5; the match to TRBD2 covers 12 bases. This CDR3 spans 14 amino acids. Germline CDR1 DFQATT, CDR2 SNEGSKA (reference sequence). J lost 4 bases, V lost 6 bases, and 6 bases had no gene match. The CDR3 DNA reads TGCAGTGCCCCGGCTAGCGGGAGGGCAGAGACCCAGTACTTC. Protein product: CSAPASGRAETQYF.

The chain has TRBV12-3 or TRBV12-4 and TRBJ2-7, with D perhaps TRBD1 (6 bases). This CDR3 has 16 amino acids. V was shortened by 5 bases and J by 1 base, with 18 bases between the two germline ends. Here the CDR3 DNA reads TGTGCCAGCAGTACGGGACACCGGCTACCATCCTACGAGCAGTACTTC. Its protein product is CASSTGHRLPSYEQYF.

This clonotype was observed a few times. The CDR3 DNA is TGCAGTGCTCTCGACGACTACGAGCAGTACTTC. Amino acid sequence: CSALDDYEQYF. The genes are TRBV20-1 and TRBJ2-7; D uncertain. Trimming took 5 bases from V and 3 from J, leaving 8 bases between them. CDR1 and CDR2 (germline): DFQATT, SNEGSKA (reference sequence). CDR3 length: 11 residues.

A single count supports this clonotype. V and J are TRBV5-1 and TRBJ2-7, with 8 bases matching TRBD1. The CDR3 spans 13 residues. Germline V gene lookup returns CDR1 SGHRS and CDR2 YFSETQ. J gave up 6 bases and V 4 bases, and 6 bases lay outside the gene matches. Here the CDR3 DNA reads TGCGCCAGCAGCGTAGGACAGGGTCCCGAGCAGTACTTC. It specifies CASSVGQGPEQYF.

The rearrangement uses TRBV12-3 or TRBV12-4 and TRBJ1-3, with TRBD1 matching over 7 bases. V lost 6 bases to trimming and J lost 4 bases; unmatched junction nucleotides: 3. The CDR3 covers 13 residues. CDR3 in DNA: TGTGCCAGCAGGGAGACAGGGGGAAACACCATATATTTT. It encodes CASRETGGNTIYF.

V and J are TRBV7-7 and TRBJ2-2; D is unresolved. CDR1 and CDR2 from the germline V gene are SSHAT and FNYEAQ (reference sequence). This CDR3 has 12 residues. The CDR3 nucleotides read TGTGCTAGCCGCCATTCCACCGGGGAGCTGTTTTTT. It specifies CASRHSTGELFF. Drawing the rest from reference TRBV7-7 and TRBJ2-2, the complete variable domain is GAGVSQSPRYKVTKRGQDVTLRCDPISSHATLYWYQQALGQGPEFLTYFNYEAQPDKSGLPSDRFSAERPEGSISTLTIQRTEQRDSAMYRCASRHSTGELFFGEGSRLTVL.

This clonotype was observed a handful of times. J is TRBJ1-3 and V is TRBV20-1, with unresolved D. CDR3 length equals 12 residues. Trimming cost V 4 bases and J 4 bases, with 8 bases left between them. CDR1 and CDR2 from the germline V gene are DFQATT and SNEGSKA (reference sequence). This chain's CDR3 is CSAIFRGNTIYF. The CDR3, as DNA: TGCAGTGCTATTTTCAGGGGAAACACCATATATTTT.

The chain employs TRBV12-3 or TRBV12-4 and TRBJ1-5; D not resolved. V lost 8 bases, J lost 5 bases, and 7 bases lay in between. This CDR3 contains 11 residues. CDR3 protein: CASGSHQPQHF. For the CDR3, the DNA is TGTGCCAGCGGCAGCCATCAGCCCCAGCATTTT.

J is TRBJ2-7 and V is TRBV18; D is unresolved. The CDR3 covers 13 residues. Per germline, CDR1 KGHSH and CDR2 LQKENI. The V end was cut by 0 bases, the J end by 2 bases, with 5 bases between. The chain's CDR3 is CASSPPDTYEQYF. The CDR3 DNA is TGTGCCAGCTCACCACCGGATACCTACGAGCAGTACTTC.

This chain links TRBV7-2 with TRBJ1-2; D uncertain. Germline CDR1 and CDR2: SGHTA and FQGNSA. The CDR3 has 14 amino acids. The V gene lost 0 bases and the J gene lost 5 bases, with 10 bases spanning the gap. CDR3 nucleotide sequence: TGTGCCAGCAGCTTAGCGGCAATAAATTATGGCTACACCTTC. Amino acids: CASSLAAINYGYTF. Supplemented by reference TRBV7-2 and TRBJ1-2, the full variable domain reads GAGVSQSPSNKVTEKGKDVELRCDPISGHTALYWYRQSLGQGLEFLIYFQGNSAPDKSGLPSDRFSAERTGGSVSTLTIQRTQQEDSAVYLCASSLAAINYGYTFGSGTRLTVV.

This clonotype appeared once. This chain links TRBV20-1 with TRBJ2-3; perhaps D is TRBD1 or TRBD2 (5 bases each). V was trimmed by 0 bases and J by 4 bases, leaving 14 bases between them. The CDR3 spans 15 residues. The germline gives CDR1 DFQATT, CDR2 SNEGSKA (reference sequence). The CDR3 nucleotides read TGCAGTGCTAGAGATGAGGGCAGGGTAGCAGATACGCAGTATTTT. This codes for CSARDEGRVADTQYF.

The chain couples TRBV12-3 or TRBV12-4 to TRBJ1-4, with D unresolved. The CDR3 sequence is 14 residues long. The germline V and J ends were trimmed by 3 bases and 4 bases, with 9 bases remaining between them. The CDR3 protein is CASSLRGFNEKLFF. The CDR3 nucleotides are TGTGCCAGCAGTTTGCGAGGATTTAATGAAAAACTGTTTTTT.

This clonotype appeared once. This chain uses TRBV7-9 with TRBJ2-1; D assignment may be TRBD1 or TRBD2 (6 bases each). CDR1 SEHNR and CDR2 FQNEAQ come from the germline V gene (reference sequence). The CDR3 extends over 14 amino acids. V lost 5 bases, J lost 9 bases, and 17 bases lay in between. Written as DNA, the CDR3 is TGTGCCAGCAGCGCCCAGGGGAGTAGCGGTGAGCAGTTCTTC. Its protein product is CASSAQGSSGEQFF.

This clonotype was picked up a small number of times. The chain recombines TRBV20-1 with TRBJ1-5; TRBD1 is a possible D gene (6 bases). Trimming pared 0 bases from V and 7 bases from J, leaving 13 bases between. Germline CDR1 reads DFQATT; CDR2 reads SNEGSKA (reference sequence). This CDR3 region has 14 residues. The CDR3 region has the DNA TGCAGTGCTAGAGATCACAGGGTCGGCCAGCCCCAGCATTTT. This translates into CSARDHRVGQPQHF.

This clonotype was picked up many times. This chain links TRBV12-3 or TRBV12-4 with TRBJ1-1, with D uncertain. The CDR3 consists of 12 residues. V was clipped by 6 bases and J by 1 base, with 6 bases between them. The CDR3 bases are TGTGCCAGCAGGGTTTGGAACACTGAAGCTTTCTTT. Its protein product is CASRVWNTEAFF.

The V call is TRBV20-1, the J call TRBJ1-5; D not certain. Looked up from germline, CDR1 is DFQATT and CDR2 is SNEGSKA (reference sequence). V was pared by 3 bases and J by 1 base, with 7 bases between. This CDR3 is 13 amino acids long. The CDR3 loop is CSARRESNQPQHF. The DNA for the CDR3 is TGCAGTGCTAGGCGAGAGAGCAATCAGCCCCAGCATTTT.

This clonotype has just a few counts. V gene TRBV6-5 combines with J gene TRBJ1-5; possibly TRBD1 for D (5 bases). Germline CDR1 reads MNHEY; CDR2 reads SVGAGI. With 0 bases removed from V and 4 bases from J, the gap between germline ends came to 10 bases. The CDR3 is 15 residues long. This chain's CDR3 is CASSYSGTLNQPQHF. DNA for the CDR3: TGTGCCAGCAGTTACTCCGGGACCTTAAATCAGCCCCAGCATTTT.

In this sample, this clonotype turned up a few times. V gene TRBV3-1 combines with J gene TRBJ1-2; D gene unclear. The germline V gene encodes CDR1 LGHDT and CDR2 YNNKEL (reference sequence). The CDR3 runs 12 residues. V was clipped by 4 bases and J by 8 bases, with 11 bases between them. CDR3 bases: TGTGCCAGCAGCCCTGAAAGTTTCGGCTACACCTTC. Translating gives CASSPESFGYTF.

This chain uses TRBV5-6 with TRBJ2-7, with D possibly being TRBD1 or TRBD2 (6 bases each). This CDR3 comprises 16 residues. V lost 0 bases and J lost 5, with 18 bases in between. The germline V gene has CDR1 SGHDT and CDR2 YYEEEE. In DNA form, the CDR3 reads TGTGCCAGCAGCTTGGCCCGGACGGGGGCCAAGGACGAGCAGTACTTC. Its translation: CASSLARTGAKDEQYF. Based on the CDR3 plus reference TRBV5-6 and TRBJ2-7, the full variable domain is DAGVTQSPTHLIKTRGQQVTLRCSPKSGHDTVSWYQQALGQGPQFIFQYYEEEERQRGNFPDRFSGHQFPNYSSELNVNALLLGDSALYLCASSLARTGAKDEQYFGPGTRLTVT.